This T cell receptor beta chain comes out of a study of vaccination effects on CD4 cells after COVID-19. About the study: Samples collected post-vaccine were obtained a median of 72 days after the second dose.

Per the germline V gene, CDR1 is MRHNA and CDR2 is SNTAGT. Trimming pared 4 bases from V and 4 bases from J, leaving 12 bases between. The CDR3 runs to 14 residues. ViraFEST used viral peptide pools to expand antigen-specific CD4+ T cells before sequencing. An approximately nine-day culture period preceded the isolation of CD4+ T cells. Participants completed two doses of the BNT162b2 or mRNA-1273 vaccine. Concerning this clone itself: Its matching antigen is unknown.

Findings and limits, study-wide: Late in the post-vaccination period, infection-induced and vaccine-induced clones underwent marked clonal contraction.

Here immunoSEQ multiplex PCR was the method, and the copy in TCRdb shows in-frame clones only, minus some. There are more than 50,000 clones in the sample; about 80% occur only once, and roughly 0.94% lies in the top ten. The receptor was isolated from a human donor who received a COVID-19 vaccine. The chain employs TRBV6-4 and TRBJ2-3; D call uncertain. The sequences come from CD4+ T cells from PBMCs cultured with HCoV-OC43 spike peptides, collected after COVID-19 vaccination. Subset meaning: HCoV-OC43 spike overlapping peptide pool stimulation. The CDR3 DNA reads TGTGCCAGCAGTGCCCAATCTCAGGCAGATACGCAGTATTTT. Its protein is CASSAQSQADTQYF.